This TCR beta chain was observed in a study of T-cell reconstitution after alpha-beta-depleted transplantation in children. Unique molecular identifiers featured in how the TCRbeta library was prepared. TCRdb re-derived calls from the PCR reads in MiXCR, one entry per CDR3 protein. In the table there are approximately 510,000 distinct CDR3 sequences, around 20% of which are singletons. Germline loops: CDR1 DFQATT, CDR2 SNEGSKA (reference sequence). There are 11 residues in the CDR3. J was trimmed by 15 bases and V by 4 bases; bases with no gene match: 7. This chain uses TRBV20-1 with TRBJ2-1, with 9 positions matching TRBD1. This TCR was sampled from a human donor who donated a stem cell graft to a child with acute lymphoblastic leukemia. This specimen consisted of PBMCs from the stem cell graft donor, obtained from the stem cell graft. The CDR3 is CSAKQGALGFF. Here the CDR3 DNA reads TGCAGTGCTAAACAGGGGGCTTTAGGGTTCTTC.